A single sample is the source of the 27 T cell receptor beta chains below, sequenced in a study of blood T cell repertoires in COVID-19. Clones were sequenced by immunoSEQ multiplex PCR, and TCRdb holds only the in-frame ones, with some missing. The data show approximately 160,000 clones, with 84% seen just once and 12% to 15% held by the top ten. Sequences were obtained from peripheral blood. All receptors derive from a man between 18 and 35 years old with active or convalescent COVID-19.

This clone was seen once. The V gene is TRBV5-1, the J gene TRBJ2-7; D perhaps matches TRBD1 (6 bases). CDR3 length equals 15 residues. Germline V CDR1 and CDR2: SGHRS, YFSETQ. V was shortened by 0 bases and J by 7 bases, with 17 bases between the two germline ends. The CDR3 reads CASSLDGTSWGEQYF. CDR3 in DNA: TGCGCCAGCAGCTTGGACGGGACATCCTGGGGGGAGCAGTACTTC.

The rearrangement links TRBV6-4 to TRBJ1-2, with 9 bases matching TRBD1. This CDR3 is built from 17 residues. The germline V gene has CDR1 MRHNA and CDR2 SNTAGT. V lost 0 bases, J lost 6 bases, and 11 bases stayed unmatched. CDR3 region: CASSDSSLQGAENGYTF. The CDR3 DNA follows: TGTGCCAGCAGTGACTCGAGCCTACAGGGGGCCGAGAATGGCTACACCTTC.

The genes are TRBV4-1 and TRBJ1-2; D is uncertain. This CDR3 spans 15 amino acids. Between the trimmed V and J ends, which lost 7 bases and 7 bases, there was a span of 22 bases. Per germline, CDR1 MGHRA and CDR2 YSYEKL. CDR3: CASTIGRSGDRGYTF. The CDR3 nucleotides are TGCGCCAGCACCATTGGAAGGTCAGGCGACCGTGGCTACACCTTC.

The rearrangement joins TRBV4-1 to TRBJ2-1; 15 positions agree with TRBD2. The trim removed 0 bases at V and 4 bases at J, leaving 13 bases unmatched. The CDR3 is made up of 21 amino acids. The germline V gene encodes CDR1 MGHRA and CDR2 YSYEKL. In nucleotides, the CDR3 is TGCGCCAGCAGCCAAGAGCCCTCGGGACTAGCGGGAGGTCGACGTTACAATGAGCAGTTCTTC. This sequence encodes CASSQEPSGLAGGRRYNEQFF.

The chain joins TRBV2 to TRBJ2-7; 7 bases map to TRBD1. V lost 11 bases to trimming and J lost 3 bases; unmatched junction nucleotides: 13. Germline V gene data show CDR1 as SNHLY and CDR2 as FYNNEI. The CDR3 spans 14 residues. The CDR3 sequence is CAGNKQGPGYEQYF. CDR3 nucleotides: TGTGCCGGCAATAAACAGGGGCCAGGCTACGAGCAGTACTTC. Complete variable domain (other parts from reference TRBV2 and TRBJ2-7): EPEVTQTPSHQVTQMGQEVILRCVPISNHLYFYWYRQILGQKVEFLVSFYNNEISEKSEIFDDQFSVERPDGSNFTLKIRSTKLEDSAMYFCAGNKQGPGYEQYFGPGTRLTVT.

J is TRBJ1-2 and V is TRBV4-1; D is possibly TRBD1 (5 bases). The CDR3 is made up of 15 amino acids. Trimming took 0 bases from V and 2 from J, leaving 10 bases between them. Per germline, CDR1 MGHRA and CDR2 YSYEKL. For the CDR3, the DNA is TGCGCCAGCAGCCAAGATCCTGCAGGGAACTATGGCTACACCTTC. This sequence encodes CASSQDPAGNYGYTF.

CDR3 amino acids: CASSQGHSGNTIYF. In DNA, the CDR3 is TGTGCCAGCAGCCAAGGTCACTCTGGAAACACCATATATTTT. V usage is TRBV3-1 (or the pseudogene TRBV3-2) and J usage is TRBJ1-3, with D unclear. V was trimmed by 1 base and J by 0 bases, leaving 4 bases between them. This CDR3 comprises 14 residues. Looked up from germline, CDR1 is LGHDT and CDR2 is YNNKEL (reference sequence).

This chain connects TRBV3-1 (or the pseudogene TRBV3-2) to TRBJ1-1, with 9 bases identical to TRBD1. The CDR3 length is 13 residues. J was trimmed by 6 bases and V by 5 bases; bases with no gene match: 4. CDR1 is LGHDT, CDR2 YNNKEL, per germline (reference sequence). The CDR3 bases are TGTGCCAGCAGCGTACAGGGGGCAGCTGAAGCTTTCTTT. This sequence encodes CASSVQGAAEAFF.

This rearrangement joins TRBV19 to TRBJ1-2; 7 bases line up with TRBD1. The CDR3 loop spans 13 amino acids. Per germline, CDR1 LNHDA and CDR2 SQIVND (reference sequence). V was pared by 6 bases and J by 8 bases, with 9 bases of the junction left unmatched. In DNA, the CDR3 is TGTGCCAGTAGCCTACAGGGGTCCTTAGGCTACACCTTC. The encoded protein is CASSLQGSLGYTF.

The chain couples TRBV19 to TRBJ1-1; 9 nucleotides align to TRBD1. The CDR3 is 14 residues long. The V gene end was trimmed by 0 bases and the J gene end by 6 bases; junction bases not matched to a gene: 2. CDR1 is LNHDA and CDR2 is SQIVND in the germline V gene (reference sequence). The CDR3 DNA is TGTGCCAGTAGTATAGAAGGGACAGGGCCTGAAGCTTTCTTT. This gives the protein CASSIEGTGPEAFF. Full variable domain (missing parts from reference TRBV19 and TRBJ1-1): DGGITQSPKYLFRKEGQNVTLSCEQNLNHDAMYWYRQDPGQGLRLIYYSQIVNDFQKGDIAEGYSVSREKKESFPLTVTSAQKNPTAFYLCASSIEGTGPEAFFGQGTRLTVV.

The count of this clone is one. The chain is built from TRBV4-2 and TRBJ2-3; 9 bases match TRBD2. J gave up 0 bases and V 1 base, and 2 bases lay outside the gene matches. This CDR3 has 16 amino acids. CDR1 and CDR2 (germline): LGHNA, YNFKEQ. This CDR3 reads CASSQVAGVSTDTQYF. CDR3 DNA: TGTGCCAGCAGCCAAGTAGCGGGGGTAAGCACAGATACGCAGTATTTT.

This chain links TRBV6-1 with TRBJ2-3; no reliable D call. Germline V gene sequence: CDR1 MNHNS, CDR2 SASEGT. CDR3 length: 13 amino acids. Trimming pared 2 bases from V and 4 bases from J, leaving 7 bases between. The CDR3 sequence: CASSEIRADTQYF. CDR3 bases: TGTGCCAGCAGTGAAATTCGGGCAGATACGCAGTATTTT.

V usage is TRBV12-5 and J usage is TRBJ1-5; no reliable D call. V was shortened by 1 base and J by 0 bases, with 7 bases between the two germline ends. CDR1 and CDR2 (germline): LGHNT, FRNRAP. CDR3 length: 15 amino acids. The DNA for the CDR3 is TGTGCTAGTGGTTTGGAACTGTATAGCAATCAGCCCCAGCATTTT. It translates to CASGLELYSNQPQHF.

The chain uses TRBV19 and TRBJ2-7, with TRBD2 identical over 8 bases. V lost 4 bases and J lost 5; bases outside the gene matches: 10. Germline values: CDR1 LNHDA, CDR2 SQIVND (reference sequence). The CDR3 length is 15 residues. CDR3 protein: CASSTNSGVGHEQYF. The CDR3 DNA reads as TGTGCCAGTAGTACCAATAGCGGGGTCGGTCACGAGCAGTACTTC.

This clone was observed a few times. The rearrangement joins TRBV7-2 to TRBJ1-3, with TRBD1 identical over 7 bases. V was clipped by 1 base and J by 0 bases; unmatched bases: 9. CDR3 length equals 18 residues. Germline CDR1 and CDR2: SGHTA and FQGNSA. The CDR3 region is CASSLVFAGGASGNTIYF. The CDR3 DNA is TGTGCCAGCAGCTTAGTATTCGCAGGGGGTGCCTCTGGAAACACCATATATTTT.

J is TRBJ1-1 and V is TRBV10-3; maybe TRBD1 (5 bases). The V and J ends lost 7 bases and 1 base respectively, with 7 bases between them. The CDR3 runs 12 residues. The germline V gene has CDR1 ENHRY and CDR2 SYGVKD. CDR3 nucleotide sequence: TGTGCCATCATAGGGGAGAACACTGAAGCTTTCTTT. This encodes CAIIGENTEAFF.

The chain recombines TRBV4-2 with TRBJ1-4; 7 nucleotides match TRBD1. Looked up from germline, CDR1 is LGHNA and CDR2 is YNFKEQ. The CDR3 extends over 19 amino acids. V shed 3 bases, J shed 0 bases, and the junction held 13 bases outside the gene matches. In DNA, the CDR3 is TGTGCCAGCAGCCATCCTTTCCAGGGGGTTTCGTCAACTAATGAAAAACTGTTTTTT. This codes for CASSHPFQGVSSTNEKLFF.

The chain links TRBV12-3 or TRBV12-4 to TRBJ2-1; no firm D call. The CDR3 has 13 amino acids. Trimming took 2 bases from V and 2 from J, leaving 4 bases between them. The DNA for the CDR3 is TGTGCCAGCAGTTTATCAACCTACAATGAGCAGTTCTTC. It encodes CASSLSTYNEQFF.

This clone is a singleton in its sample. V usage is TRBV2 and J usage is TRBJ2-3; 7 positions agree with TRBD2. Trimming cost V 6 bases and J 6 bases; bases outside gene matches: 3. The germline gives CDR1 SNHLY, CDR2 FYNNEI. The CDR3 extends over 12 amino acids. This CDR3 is CASRVGGDTQYF. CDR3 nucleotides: TGTGCCAGCAGAGTGGGGGGGGATACGCAGTATTTT.

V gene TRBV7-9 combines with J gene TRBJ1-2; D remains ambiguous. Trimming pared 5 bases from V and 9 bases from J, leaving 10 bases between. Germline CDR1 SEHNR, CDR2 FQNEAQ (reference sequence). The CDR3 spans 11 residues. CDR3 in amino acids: CASSRSYSYTF. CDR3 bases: TGTGCCAGCAGCCGATCTTACAGCTACACCTTC.

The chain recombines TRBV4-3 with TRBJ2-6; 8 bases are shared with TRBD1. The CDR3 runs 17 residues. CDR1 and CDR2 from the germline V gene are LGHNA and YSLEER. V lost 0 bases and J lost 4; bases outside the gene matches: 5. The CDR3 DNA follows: TGCGCCAGCAGCCAAGATCTCCAGGGGGCCGGGGCCAACGTCCTGACTTTC. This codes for CASSQDLQGAGANVLTF.

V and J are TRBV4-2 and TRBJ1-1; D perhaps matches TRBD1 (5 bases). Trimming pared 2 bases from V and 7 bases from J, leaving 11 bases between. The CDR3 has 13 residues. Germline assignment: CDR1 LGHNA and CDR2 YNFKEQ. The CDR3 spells CASSQQGPLEAFF. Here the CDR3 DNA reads TGTGCCAGCAGCCAACAGGGCCCGCTTGAAGCTTTCTTT.

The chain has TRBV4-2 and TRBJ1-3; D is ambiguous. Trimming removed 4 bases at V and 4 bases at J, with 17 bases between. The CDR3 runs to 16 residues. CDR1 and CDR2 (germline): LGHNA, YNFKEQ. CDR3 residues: CASSRDQVVSGNTIYF. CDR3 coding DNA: TGTGCCAGCAGCCGCGATCAGGTTGTGTCGGGAAACACCATATATTTT.

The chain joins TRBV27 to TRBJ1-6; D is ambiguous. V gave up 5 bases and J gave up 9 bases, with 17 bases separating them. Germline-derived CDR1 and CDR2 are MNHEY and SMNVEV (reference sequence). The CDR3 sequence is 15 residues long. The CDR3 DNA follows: TGTGCCAGCAGTGCGAGACCGGAGGTTAGTTCACCCCTCCACTTT. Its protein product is CASSARPEVSSPLHF.

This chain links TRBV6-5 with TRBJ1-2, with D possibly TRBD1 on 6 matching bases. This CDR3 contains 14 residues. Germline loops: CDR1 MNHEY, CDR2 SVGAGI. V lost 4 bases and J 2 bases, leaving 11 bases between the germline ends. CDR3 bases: TGTGCCAGCAGTTTGGACAGTGGGAACTATGGCTACACCTTC. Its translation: CASSLDSGNYGYTF.

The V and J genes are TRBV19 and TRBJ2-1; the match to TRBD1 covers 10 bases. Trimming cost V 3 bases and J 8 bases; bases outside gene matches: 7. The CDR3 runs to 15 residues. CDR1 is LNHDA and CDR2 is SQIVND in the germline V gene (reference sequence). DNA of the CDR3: TGTGCCAGTAGTATCCGGACAGGGGGTAGCGATGAGCAGTTCTTC. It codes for CASSIRTGGSDEQFF.

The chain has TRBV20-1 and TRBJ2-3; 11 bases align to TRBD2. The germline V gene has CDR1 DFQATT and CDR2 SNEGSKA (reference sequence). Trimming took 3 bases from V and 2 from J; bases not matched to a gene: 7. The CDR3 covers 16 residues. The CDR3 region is CSASSGTSGFTDTQYF. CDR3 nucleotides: TGCAGTGCTAGTTCCGGGACTAGCGGATTCACAGATACGCAGTATTTT.